The 10 T cell receptor beta chains presented below share a single source sample, sequenced in a study of PD-1 blockade in mismatch repair-deficient tumors. Produced via immunoSEQ multiplex PCR; TCRdb's table is partial and in-frame only. The sample carries 130,000 or so clones, about 88% recorded once. This material consisted of peripheral blood, taken 44 weeks after starting pembrolizumab. The receptors derive from an adult with mismatch repair-deficient cancer.

The J gene is TRBJ2-1, the V gene TRBV4-1; no clear D gene. Germline-derived CDR1 and CDR2 are MGHRA and YSYEKL. Trimming removed 0 bases from V and 4 bases from J, with 19 bases in between. The CDR3 spans 18 residues. The CDR3 DNA reads TGCGCCAGCAGCCAAGAAGTAGGCAGAACACTAAAATACAATGAGCAGTTCTTC. Encoded protein: CASSQEVGRTLKYNEQFF.

The chain joins TRBV7-9 to TRBJ2-7; 9 bases line up with TRBD1. This CDR3 is built from 15 residues. Germline V gives CDR1 SEHNR, CDR2 FQNEAQ (reference sequence). Trimming took 3 bases from V and 0 from J; bases not matched to a gene: 3. CDR3 residues: CASSFGQGSSYEQYF. CDR3 sequence (DNA): TGTGCCAGCAGCTTTGGACAGGGGAGCTCCTACGAGCAGTACTTC.

The chain employs TRBV29-1 and TRBJ2-3; 10 bases align to TRBD1. The CDR3 loop spans 14 amino acids. Trimming cost V 3 bases and J 3 bases; bases outside gene matches: 3. Germline-derived CDR1 and CDR2 are SQVTM and ANQGSEA. The CDR3 DNA reads TGCAGCGTTGACTGGACAGGGGGAACAGATACGCAGTATTTT. This translates into CSVDWTGGTDTQYF.

The V gene is TRBV10-3, the J gene TRBJ1-2; D may be TRBD1 (5 bases). Germline V gene lookup returns CDR1 ENHRY and CDR2 SYGVKD. Deletions cut 6 bases from V and 6 bases from J, with 23 bases between. The CDR3 extends over 16 amino acids. CDR3 protein: CAISPTGRPVGHGYTF. CDR3 bases: TGTGCCATCAGCCCAACGGGGCGGCCGGTCGGCCATGGCTACACCTTC.

This chain connects TRBV5-5 to TRBJ2-7, with a tentative D call TRBD1 (5 bases). CDR1 is SGHKS and CDR2 is YYEKEE in the germline V gene (reference sequence). This CDR3 has 13 amino acids. Trimming pared 2 bases from V and 2 bases from J, leaving 8 bases between. The CDR3 nucleotides read TGTGCCAGCAGCTTTCAGGGAACCTACGAGCAGTACTTC. Translation: CASSFQGTYEQYF.

The chain recombines TRBV7-8 with TRBJ2-2, with D possibly being TRBD2 (5 bases). Germline loops: CDR1 SGHVS, CDR2 FQNEAQ. Deletions cut 5 bases from V and 2 bases from J, with 12 bases between. The CDR3 spans 15 residues. In nucleotides, the CDR3 is TGTGCCAGCAGCGCCGCGGGTCTCAACACCGGGGAGCTGTTTTTT. Translation gives CASSAAGLNTGELFF.

In the case of this clone: Distinct nucleotide sequences in the sample also encode this CDR3. The chain employs TRBV27 and TRBJ1-1; D gene ambiguous. The germline CDR1 and CDR2 sequences are MNHEY and SMNVEV (reference sequence). V lost 3 bases and J 4 bases, leaving 3 bases between the germline ends. This CDR3 has 11 amino acids. This CDR3 is CASSLGTEAFF. CDR3 in DNA: TGTGCCAGCAGTTTGGGCACTGAAGCTTTCTTT.

The rearrangement uses TRBV11-2 and TRBJ2-7; D gene unclear. Trimming stripped 3 bases from V and 3 bases from J, with 6 bases between. Germline V gene sequence: CDR1 SGHAT, CDR2 FQNNGV. The CDR3 covers 12 residues. CDR3 protein: CASSFGSYEQYF. CDR3 DNA sequence: TGTGCCAGCAGCTTCGGCAGCTACGAGCAGTACTTC.

The chain joins TRBV19 to TRBJ2-7, with TRBD2 identical over 12 bases. CDR1 is LNHDA, CDR2 SQIVND, per germline (reference sequence). V shed 5 bases and J 5 bases; nucleotides not matched to a gene: 1. The CDR3 loop spans 13 amino acids. CDR3 coding DNA: TGTGCCAGTAGTGGACTAGCGGGGAACGAGCAGTACTTC. It yields the protein CASSGLAGNEQYF.

The V call is TRBV30, the J call TRBJ2-2; unclear D gene. Germline V gives CDR1 GTSNPN, CDR2 SVGIG (reference sequence). There are 12 residues in the CDR3. V lost 1 base, J lost 7 bases, and 7 bases lay in between. The CDR3 bases are TGTGCCTGGAGTGATTCATTCGGGGAGCTGTTTTTT. Its translation: CAWSDSFGELFF.